A single sample is the source of the 28 T cell receptor beta chains below, sequenced in a study of blood T cell repertoires in COVID-19. Profiling relied on immunoSEQ multiplex PCR, and the TCRdb table lists in-frame clones only, not all of them. The sample carries fewer than 250,000 clones, 87% recorded once. The sequencing input was PBMCs or T cells enriched from blood (not recorded which). The receptors shown here come from a man aged 30-40 years in a cohort exposed to, infected with or recovered from COVID-19 (not recorded which).

The chain recombines TRBV18 with TRBJ2-1; 7 nucleotides agree with TRBD2. The CDR3 length is 16 residues. J lost 2 bases, V lost 0 bases, and 4 bases had no gene match. The V gene's germline CDR1 is KGHSH and CDR2 LQKENI. This CDR3 reads CASSPPNAGAYNEQFF. In DNA form, the CDR3 reads TGTGCCAGCTCACCACCGAACGCGGGGGCCTACAATGAGCAGTTCTTC.

The CDR3 sequence: CATSRDLPGTGAYEQYF. As DNA, the CDR3 is TGTGCCACCAGCAGGGATCTTCCCGGGACAGGGGCCTACGAGCAGTACTTC. The rearrangement uses TRBV15 and TRBJ2-7; 10 bases agree with TRBD1. The germline V gene encodes CDR1 LNHNV and CDR2 YYDKDF (reference sequence). This CDR3 is 17 amino acids long. V gave up 3 bases and J gave up 2 bases; unmatched junction bases: 10.

V gene TRBV24-1 combines with J gene TRBJ2-1; D is possibly TRBD2 (6 bases). CDR3 length equals 12 residues. V dropped 7 bases and J dropped 7 bases, with 10 bases sitting between them. The germline V gene encodes CDR1 KGHDR and CDR2 SFDVKD. The CDR3 region is CATSWRVNEQFF. The CDR3 DNA is TGTGCCACCAGCTGGAGGGTGAATGAGCAGTTCTTC.

The gene calls are TRBV28 and TRBJ1-2, with D maybe TRBD1 (6 bases). The germline CDR1 and CDR2 sequences are MDHEN and SYDVKM. This CDR3 spans 14 amino acids. Trimming shortened V by 5 bases and J by 7 bases, and 17 bases separated the two germline ends. CDR3 coding DNA: TGTGCCAGCAGTCCGCCGGGGACAACCTCTGGCTACACCTTC. Protein product: CASSPPGTTSGYTF.

The V call is TRBV5-4, the J call TRBJ2-1; no reliable D call. Looked up from germline, CDR1 is SGHNT and CDR2 is YYREEE (reference sequence). V was cut by 0 bases and J by 8 bases, with 6 bases left in between. The CDR3 is 12 residues long. CDR3 nucleotides: TGTGCCAGCAGCTTGGTGGCCGATGAGCAGTTCTTC. Translating gives CASSLVADEQFF.

This chain links TRBV11-2 with TRBJ2-7, with D possibly TRBD1 on 7 matching bases. CDR1 and CDR2 from the germline V gene are SGHAT and FQNNGV. The CDR3 covers 15 residues. V was shortened by 6 bases and J by 5 bases, with 20 bases between the two germline ends. The CDR3 loop is CASRDRGDRGDEQYF. CDR3 DNA: TGTGCCAGCAGGGATAGGGGGGACAGAGGGGACGAGCAGTACTTC.

The rearrangement links TRBV6-4 to TRBJ1-5, with TRBD1 as a possible D gene (6 bases). CDR1 and CDR2 (germline): MRHNA, SNTAGT. The CDR3 is 15 residues long. Trimming stripped 6 bases from V and 4 bases from J, with 16 bases between. CDR3 sequence: CASRKLQGRNQPQHF. CDR3 bases: TGTGCCAGCAGGAAGCTACAGGGTAGAAATCAGCCCCAGCATTTT.

V gene TRBV18 combines with J gene TRBJ2-2, with D unresolved. Trimming removed 0 bases from V and 2 bases from J, with 7 bases in between. CDR1 KGHSH and CDR2 LQKENI come from the germline V gene. The CDR3 loop spans 15 amino acids. The CDR3 DNA reads as TGTGCCAGCTCACCACCGGAGCCTAACACCGGGGAGCTGTTTTTT. Translation: CASSPPEPNTGELFF. Looking up the rest from reference TRBV18 and TRBJ2-2 gives the full variable domain: NAGVMQNPRHLVRRRGQEARLRCSPMKGHSHVYWYRQLPEEGLKFMVYLQKENIIDESGMPKERFSAEFPKEGPSILRIQQVVRGDSAAYFCASSPPEPNTGELFFGEGSRLTVL.

The J gene is TRBJ2-1, the V gene TRBV24-1, with TRBD2 identical over 11 bases. V lost 7 bases to trimming and J lost 4 bases; unmatched junction nucleotides: 8. The CDR3 length is 16 residues. The V gene's germline CDR1 is KGHDR and CDR2 SFDVKD. CDR3 sequence (DNA): TGTGCCACCAGGGGGACTAGCGGAGGAGCTTACAATGAGCAGTTCTTC. Protein sequence: CATRGTSGGAYNEQFF.

The J gene is TRBJ2-7, the V gene TRBV27, with TRBD1 identical over 7 bases. The V gene end was trimmed by 5 bases and the J gene end by 4 bases; junction bases not matched to a gene: 8. The CDR3 spans 14 residues. The germline CDR1 and CDR2 sequences are MNHEY and SMNVEV (reference sequence). The CDR3 is CASSIRQGWYEQYF. The CDR3 nucleotides are TGTGCCAGCAGTATCCGACAGGGTTGGTACGAGCAGTACTTC.

V usage is TRBV7-2 and J usage is TRBJ2-7; 9 bases are shared with TRBD1. Germline loops: CDR1 SGHTA, CDR2 FQGNSA. CDR3 length: 14 residues. The ends lost 1 base at V and 6 bases at J; junction bases unmatched: 4. This chain's CDR3 is CASSLDHRGPEQYF. The CDR3 region has the DNA TGTGCCAGCAGCTTAGATCACAGGGGGCCCGAGCAGTACTTC.

The gene calls are TRBV3-1 (or the pseudogene TRBV3-2) and TRBJ2-1, with D perhaps matching TRBD1 (5 bases). The CDR3 runs to 14 residues. The V and J ends lost 4 bases and 9 bases respectively, with 16 bases between them. Germline V gene sequence: CDR1 LGHDT, CDR2 YNNKEL (reference sequence). The CDR3 region has the DNA TGTGCCAGCAGCCCGGACCCAGGGTGGGGTGAGCAGTTCTTC. Its translation is CASSPDPGWGEQFF.

The V gene is TRBV3-1 (or the pseudogene TRBV3-2), the J gene TRBJ2-1, with TRBD1 matching over 9 bases. This CDR3 has 15 amino acids. The V segment lost 2 bases and the J segment 6 bases; nucleotides outside the gene matches: 5. Germline V gene data show CDR1 as LGHDT and CDR2 as YNNKEL (reference sequence). The CDR3 sequence is CASSQRMTGGNEQFF. In nucleotides, the CDR3 is TGTGCCAGCAGCCAAAGAATGACAGGGGGCAATGAGCAGTTCTTC.

The CDR3 DNA follows: TGTGCCAGCAGCCAAGAAACTAAGGGGTTCTATAATTCACCCCTCCACTTT. Protein: CASSQETKGFYNSPLHF. The chain couples TRBV3-1 (or the pseudogene TRBV3-2) to TRBJ1-6; a possible D gene is TRBD1 (5 bases). The V gene lost 0 bases and the J gene lost 3 bases, with 12 bases spanning the gap. This CDR3 spans 17 amino acids. Germline-derived CDR1 and CDR2 are LGHDT and YNNKEL (reference sequence).

The chain has TRBV5-1 and TRBJ1-4; 10 bases are shared with TRBD1. The germline CDR1 and CDR2 sequences are SGHRS and YFSETQ. V was pared by 4 bases and J by 4 bases, with 4 bases of the junction left unmatched. The CDR3 sequence is 15 residues long. The CDR3 loop is CASSGTGALNEKLFF. The CDR3 DNA sequence: TGCGCCAGCAGCGGGACAGGGGCCCTTAATGAAAAACTGTTTTTT.

The chain is built from TRBV6-2 or TRBV6-3 and TRBJ2-7; D is possibly TRBD2 (5 bases). The CDR3 loop spans 14 amino acids. V was trimmed by 0 bases and J by 7 bases, leaving 13 bases between them. The germline V gene encodes CDR1 MNHEY and CDR2 SVGEGT. The CDR3 nucleotides are TGTGCCAGCAGTTACTCGGGAGTGAGGACGGAGCAGTACTTC. Amino acids: CASSYSGVRTEQYF.

The genes are TRBV28 and TRBJ2-7; tentatively, D is TRBD2 (6 bases). Between the trimmed V and J ends, which lost 5 bases and 3 bases, there was a span of 14 bases. This CDR3 contains 14 residues. CDR1 and CDR2 from the germline V gene are MDHEN and SYDVKM. CDR3: CASSPPGSHYEQYF. The CDR3 coding sequence is TGTGCCAGCAGTCCCCCCGGGAGTCACTACGAGCAGTACTTC.

The V gene is TRBV29-1, the J gene TRBJ1-2; 7 bases agree with TRBD1. V shed 5 bases and J 1 base; nucleotides not matched to a gene: 7. The CDR3 is 14 amino acids. Germline CDR1 SQVTM, CDR2 ANQGSEA. CDR3 loop: CSVPLDRLNYGYTF. CDR3 nucleotide sequence: TGCAGCGTTCCCTTGGACAGGCTTAACTATGGCTACACCTTC.

V is TRBV15 and J is TRBJ1-4, with TRBD1 as a possible D gene (5 bases). Trimming left V 0 bases short and J 7 bases short, with 15 bases between. CDR3 size: 16 residues. Germline CDR1 LNHNV, CDR2 YYDKDF (reference sequence). CDR3 coding DNA: TGTGCCACCAGCAGAGATTTCACGGGGGTGGGTGAAAAACTGTTTTTT. Amino acid sequence: CATSRDFTGVGEKLFF.

This clone was seen more than once but under ten times. The J gene is TRBJ2-7, the V gene TRBV28; 7 bases match TRBD2. The CDR3 is 14 residues long. Germline CDR1 and CDR2: MDHEN and SYDVKM. V shed 5 bases, J shed 3 bases, and the junction held 7 bases outside the gene matches. The CDR3 DNA reads TGTGCCAGCAGTCGGACTAGTATTTTCTACGAGCAGTACTTC. Translation: CASSRTSIFYEQYF.

The chain has TRBV9 and TRBJ2-7; TRBD2 matches at 9 bases. Per germline, CDR1 SGDLS and CDR2 YYNGEE. This CDR3 has 15 residues. The J segment lost 2 bases and the V segment lost 0 bases, leaving 3 bases of the junction unmatched. The CDR3 DNA sequence: TGTGCCAGCAGCGTAGCTGGCGGGAGGGCCTACGAGCAGTACTTC. This gives the protein CASSVAGGRAYEQYF. Supplemented by reference TRBV9 and TRBJ2-7, the full variable domain reads DSGVTQTPKHLITATGQRVTLRCSPRSGDLSVYWYQQSLDQGLQFLIQYYNGEERAKGNILERFSAQQFPDLHSELNLSSLELGDSALYFCASSVAGGRAYEQYFGPGTRLTVT.

This clone showed up just a few times. V and J are TRBV7-6 and TRBJ2-5; D may be TRBD1 (6 bases). V lost 6 bases and J lost 0, with 17 bases in between. The CDR3 extends over 16 amino acids. In germline, CDR1 is SGHVS, CDR2 FNYEAQ. CDR3 nucleotide sequence: TGTGCCAGCAGTTTAAGGGGGTCAGCTTACCAAGAGACCCAGTACTTC. This sequence encodes CASSLRGSAYQETQYF. Filled out from reference TRBV7-6 and TRBJ2-5, the complete variable domain reads GAGVSQSPRYKVTKRGQDVALRCDPISGHVSLYWYRQALGQGPEFLTYFNYEAQQDKSGLPNDRFSAERPEGSISTLTIQRTEQRDSAMYRCASSLRGSAYQETQYFGPGTRLLVL.

CDR3 coding DNA: TGTGCCAGCAGTAGGAGGGGGCGTCGAACTGAAGCTTTCTTT. Translated, it gives CASSRRGRRTEAFF. The V call is TRBV27, the J call TRBJ1-1; 7 bases are shared with TRBD1. CDR1 MNHEY and CDR2 SMNVEV come from the germline V gene (reference sequence). The V gene end was trimmed by 5 bases and the J gene end by 5 bases; junction bases not matched to a gene: 8. The CDR3 extends over 14 amino acids.

The chain recombines TRBV6-5 with TRBJ2-7; 10 nucleotides align to TRBD2. V gave up 0 bases and J gave up 4 bases; unmatched junction bases: 3. This CDR3 has 15 residues. The germline V gene encodes CDR1 MNHEY and CDR2 SVGAGI. The CDR3 spells CASSYSPSGSYEQYF. CDR3 nucleotides: TGTGCCAGCAGTTACTCGCCTAGCGGGAGTTACGAGCAGTACTTC.

This sequence joins TRBV20-1 and TRBJ2-2, with 7 bases lining up with TRBD1. Germline trimming cut 3 bases from V and 6 bases from J; bases unmatched to any gene: 4. CDR1 and CDR2 from the germline V gene are DFQATT and SNEGSKA (reference sequence). The CDR3 extends over 13 amino acids. The CDR3 loop reads CSASKGAPGELFF. CDR3 bases: TGCAGTGCTAGTAAGGGGGCTCCCGGGGAGCTGTTTTTT.

The chain links TRBV19 to TRBJ2-2; D perhaps matches TRBD2 (5 bases). CDR3 size: 14 residues. CDR1 and CDR2 from the germline V gene are LNHDA and SQIVND (reference sequence). V was trimmed by 6 bases and J by 1 base, leaving 9 bases between them. CDR3 in amino acids: CASRNRENTGELFF. The CDR3 nucleotides are TGTGCCAGTAGGAACCGGGAGAACACCGGGGAGCTGTTTTTT.

This chain joins TRBV27 and TRBJ1-5; 8 nucleotides align to TRBD1. There are 16 residues in the CDR3. CDR1 is MNHEY and CDR2 is SMNVEV in the germline V gene (reference sequence). Unmatched junction bases numbered 5, after V lost 2 bases and J lost 2 bases. The CDR3 loop is CASSLTGGLGNQPQHF. CDR3 in DNA: TGTGCCAGCAGTTTAACAGGGGGACTGGGCAATCAGCCCCAGCATTTT.

The V and J genes are TRBV19 and TRBJ2-1; 7 bases are a match to TRBD2. V trimming: 7 bases; J trimming: 5 bases; junction bases outside the gene matches: 8. This CDR3 has 14 residues. The germline gives CDR1 LNHDA, CDR2 SQIVND (reference sequence). The CDR3 nucleotides are TGTGCCAGTACTAGGGAGGGGCTGAACAATGAGCAGTTCTTC. Translation gives CASTREGLNNEQFF.